Following are 23 T cell receptor beta chains from one sample sequenced in a study of blood T cell repertoires in COVID-19. Method: immunoSEQ multiplex PCR; TCRdb's copy keeps in-frame clones and lacks some. The sample has about 160,000 clones, around 82% seen once. Input material: peripheral blood. The receptors were sampled from a woman older than 75 with active or convalescent COVID-19.

Only a few counts were recorded for this clone. The sample has other DNA sequences that encode this CDR3 too. The rearrangement links TRBV6-1 to TRBJ1-2; D possibly corresponds to TRBD1 (5 bases). Germline V lookup: CDR1 MNHNS, CDR2 SASEGT. The CDR3 has 13 amino acids. Trimming removed 2 bases from V and 2 bases from J, with 6 bases in between. CDR3 sequence: CASSEQGNYGYTF. The DNA for the CDR3 is TGTGCCAGCAGTGAACAGGGAAACTATGGCTACACCTTC.

This chain connects TRBV5-1 to TRBJ2-1; 12 bases fit TRBD2. CDR1 SGHRS and CDR2 YFSETQ come from the germline V gene. The V and J ends lost 3 bases and 8 bases, in that order; junction bases with no gene match: 9. This CDR3 comprises 16 residues. The CDR3 protein is CASSWRGTSGYDEQFF. The CDR3 region has the DNA TGCGCCAGCAGCTGGCGTGGGACTAGCGGGTATGATGAGCAGTTCTTC. The full variable domain, completed using reference TRBV5-1 and TRBJ2-1, is KAGVTQTPRYLIKTRGQQVTLSCSPISGHRSVSWYQQTPGQGLQFLFEYFSETQRNKGNFPGRFSGRQFSNSRSEMNVSTLELGDSALYLCASSWRGTSGYDEQFFGPGTRLTVL.

This clone occurred once. J is TRBJ2-5 and V is TRBV11-2, with D perhaps TRBD2 (7 bases). Looked up from germline, CDR1 is SGHAT and CDR2 is FQNNGV. The CDR3 runs 16 residues. The ends were cut back, 5 bases at V and 2 bases at J, with 18 bases in the middle. This CDR3 is CASSRGASSTQETQYF. CDR3 in DNA: TGTGCCAGCAGCCGGGGGGCCAGTAGTACACAAGAGACCCAGTACTTC.

This rearrangement joins TRBV4-2 to TRBJ1-1, with unresolved D. Trimming shortened V by 0 bases and J by 12 bases, and 11 bases separated the two germline ends. Germline CDR1 LGHNA, CDR2 YNFKEQ. This CDR3 region has 12 residues. The CDR3 bases are TGTGCCAGCAGCCAAGATCTTGAGGGCTCTTTCTTT. Translated: CASSQDLEGSFF.

The chain carries TRBV12-3 or TRBV12-4 and TRBJ1-1; no firm D call. The CDR3 is made up of 13 amino acids. V lost 10 bases and J lost 4, with 16 bases in between. CDR3 DNA: TGTGCCAACACCCCAGGTCCGCGCACTGAAGCTTTCTTT. Its protein product is CANTPGPRTEAFF.

The chain has TRBV5-4 and TRBJ2-2; tentative D call: TRBD1 (6 bases). Germline V gene data show CDR1 as SGHNT and CDR2 as YYREEE (reference sequence). CDR3 length: 14 residues. V dropped 2 bases and J dropped 4 bases, with 9 bases sitting between them. The CDR3 DNA follows: TGTGCCAGCAGCTTCGGACAGACCACCGGGGAGCTGTTTTTT. Translation gives CASSFGQTTGELFF.

V is TRBV5-1 and J is TRBJ2-7, with 10 bases aligning to TRBD1. The germline CDR1 and CDR2 sequences are SGHRS and YFSETQ. The CDR3 is 14 amino acids. The J segment lost 7 bases and the V segment lost 2 bases, leaving 6 bases of the junction unmatched. CDR3 loop: CASSFGTGEGEQYF. The DNA for the CDR3 is TGCGCCAGCAGCTTCGGGACAGGGGAAGGGGAGCAGTACTTC. Together with reference TRBV5-1 and TRBJ2-7, the CDR3 gives the full variable domain: KAGVTQTPRYLIKTRGQQVTLSCSPISGHRSVSWYQQTPGQGLQFLFEYFSETQRNKGNFPGRFSGRQFSNSRSEMNVSTLELGDSALYLCASSFGTGEGEQYFGPGTRLTVT.

V is TRBV7-9 and J is TRBJ1-1; D remains ambiguous. This CDR3 region has 13 residues. Deletions cut 6 bases from V and 0 bases from J, with 8 bases between. Per germline, CDR1 SEHNR and CDR2 FQNEAQ (reference sequence). The CDR3: CASSRQVNTEAFF. The DNA of the CDR3 is TGTGCCAGCAGTCGCCAGGTGAACACTGAAGCTTTCTTT.

This sequence joins TRBV3-1 (or the pseudogene TRBV3-2) and TRBJ1-6; tentatively, D is TRBD1 (5 bases). The V and J ends lost 1 base and 5 bases respectively, with 15 bases between them. CDR3 length equals 17 residues. The germline V gene encodes CDR1 LGHDT and CDR2 YNNKEL (reference sequence). The CDR3 DNA reads TGTGCCAGCAGCCAAGCTAACCAGGGCTTCGATAATTCACCCCTCCACTTT. This encodes CASSQANQGFDNSPLHF.

The chain carries TRBV5-1 and TRBJ1-2; 10 bases line up with TRBD1. Germline V CDR1 and CDR2: SGHRS, YFSETQ. With V trimmed by 4 bases and J by 5 bases, 5 bases remained unmatched. CDR3 size: 14 residues. The CDR3 loop is CASSSGDRGYGYTF. In DNA, the CDR3 is TGCGCCAGCAGCAGCGGGGACAGGGGTTATGGCTACACCTTC.

Details on this clone: Other DNA sequences from this sample encode an identical CDR3 as well. The rearrangement uses TRBV19 and TRBJ1-1; 7 bases match TRBD1. The CDR3 runs 14 residues. The trim removed 3 bases at V and 2 bases at J, leaving 3 bases unmatched. CDR1 is LNHDA, CDR2 SQIVND, per germline (reference sequence). The DNA of the CDR3 is TGTGCCAGTAGTATGACAGGGAGAAACACTGAAGCTTTCTTT. Translating it yields CASSMTGRNTEAFF.

This clone was seen more than once but under ten times. The genes are TRBV12-5 and TRBJ2-7; 8 bases fit TRBD1. The V segment lost 7 bases and the J segment 3 bases; nucleotides outside the gene matches: 8. The CDR3 is made up of 14 amino acids. Germline lookup yields CDR1 LGHNT and CDR2 FRNRAP. In DNA form, the CDR3 reads TGTGCTAGTGCCTGGGGCACAGGGGGCTACGAGCAGTACTTC. It is translated as CASAWGTGGYEQYF.

J is TRBJ1-3 and V is TRBV28; TRBD1 is a possible D gene (5 bases). With 2 bases removed from V and 1 base from J, the gap between germline ends came to 6 bases. This CDR3 comprises 14 residues. CDR1 and CDR2 (germline): MDHEN, SYDVKM. This chain's CDR3 is CASSLAGSGNTIYF. The CDR3, as DNA: TGTGCCAGCAGTTTAGCAGGGTCTGGAAACACCATATATTTT. Looking up the rest from reference TRBV28 and TRBJ1-3 gives the full variable domain: DVKVTQSSRYLVKRTGEKVFLECVQDMDHENMFWYRQDPGLGLRLIYFSYDVKMKEKGDIPEGYSVSREKKERFSLILESASTNQTSMYLCASSLAGSGNTIYFGEGSWLTVV.

This clone occurred a few times. This chain uses TRBV7-9 with TRBJ1-3; 9 bases fit TRBD1. CDR1 is SEHNR, CDR2 FQNEAQ, per germline (reference sequence). This CDR3 comprises 16 residues. J was trimmed by 4 bases and V by 5 bases; bases with no gene match: 9. The CDR3, as DNA: TGTGCCAGCAGCCCTCCCCGGACAGGGGTAGGAAACACCATATATTTT. It translates to CASSPPRTGVGNTIYF.

The chain carries TRBV5-1 and TRBJ2-1; TRBD2 matches at 7 bases. The V segment lost 2 bases and the J segment 9 bases; nucleotides outside the gene matches: 14. Looked up from germline, CDR1 is SGHRS and CDR2 is YFSETQ. The CDR3 covers 16 residues. CDR3 sequence reads: CASSLNPAGREGEQFF. Written as DNA, the CDR3 is TGCGCCAGCAGCTTAAACCCAGCGGGAAGGGAGGGTGAGCAGTTCTTC.

V gene TRBV6-1 combines with J gene TRBJ2-3; a weak D match, TRBD1 (5 bases). The V end was cut by 0 bases, the J end by 2 bases, with 9 bases between. Germline V lookup: CDR1 MNHNS, CDR2 SASEGT. The CDR3 runs 15 residues. CDR3 nucleotide sequence: TGTGCCAGCAGTGAAGCCCCAGGGTCCACAGATACGCAGTATTTT. This encodes CASSEAPGSTDTQYF.

The chain uses TRBV2 and TRBJ1-2; D is unclear. V lost 1 base and J lost 0, with 9 bases in between. CDR3 length: 15 residues. Germline CDR1 is SNHLY and CDR2 is FYNNEI. CDR3 nucleotides: TGTGCCAGCAGTGAAGGCAGCAGGTCTAACTATGGCTACACCTTC. The encoded protein is CASSEGSRSNYGYTF. The variable domain in full, with the rest retrieved from reference TRBV2 and TRBJ1-2, is EPEVTQTPSHQVTQMGQEVILRCVPISNHLYFYWYRQILGQKVEFLVSFYNNEISEKSEIFDDQFSVERPDGSNFTLKIRSTKLEDSAMYFCASSEGSRSNYGYTFGSGTRLTVV.

This clone turned up a few times. The chain recombines TRBV7-6 with TRBJ2-7; 8 bases agree with TRBD2. CDR1 SGHVS and CDR2 FNYEAQ come from the germline V gene. V lost 2 bases and J lost 2; bases outside the gene matches: 20. The CDR3 contains 20 residues. The CDR3 spells CASSLREELAGTTGTYEQYF. CDR3 in DNA: TGTGCCAGCAGCTTAAGGGAGGAATTAGCGGGAACCACTGGGACCTACGAGCAGTACTTC. The full variable domain, rest sourced from reference TRBV7-6 and TRBJ2-7, is GAGVSQSPRYKVTKRGQDVALRCDPISGHVSLYWYRQALGQGPEFLTYFNYEAQQDKSGLPNDRFSAERPEGSISTLTIQRTEQRDSAMYRCASSLREELAGTTGTYEQYFGPGTRLTVT.

The chain carries TRBV5-1 and TRBJ1-1, with 7 nucleotides matching TRBD1. The junction had 9 bases not matched to a gene; V was cut back by 3 bases and J by 4 bases. From germline, CDR1 is SGHRS and CDR2 YFSETQ. The CDR3 extends over 15 amino acids. CDR3 loop: CASSSGQVVVTEAFF. CDR3 DNA sequence: TGCGCCAGCAGCTCCGGACAGGTCGTTGTCACTGAAGCTTTCTTT.

CDR3 coding DNA: TGCGCCAGCAGCTTTTCGGGAGGCAGCTCCTACAATGAGCAGTTCTTC. It encodes CASSFSGGSSYNEQFF. The rearrangement uses TRBV5-1 and TRBJ2-1; the match to TRBD2 covers 7 bases. The CDR3 runs 16 residues. Germline trimming cut 2 bases from V and 0 bases from J; bases unmatched to any gene: 5. Germline V gene sequence: CDR1 SGHRS, CDR2 YFSETQ.

V is TRBV4-2 and J is TRBJ2-3; perhaps TRBD2 as D (6 bases). The CDR3 runs to 17 residues. Germline CDR1 LGHNA, CDR2 YNFKEQ. V was pared by 3 bases and J by 0 bases, with 16 bases between. CDR3 coding DNA: TGTGCCAGCAGCCAGGGGGTAGCGGAACATAGCACAGATACGCAGTATTTT. The encoded protein is CASSQGVAEHSTDTQYF.

This clone appeared many times. The chain has TRBV10-1 and TRBJ1-1; D call uncertain. The length of the CDR3 is 12 residues. V lost 6 bases to trimming and J lost 5 bases, with 10 bases between them. Germline CDR1 is WNHNN and CDR2 is SYGVQD (reference sequence). CDR3: CASSTSKTEAFF. The CDR3 DNA reads as TGCGCCAGCAGCACCAGTAAGACTGAAGCTTTCTTT.

V and J are TRBV5-4 and TRBJ1-2, with D possibly being TRBD1 (6 bases). This CDR3 contains 14 residues. The germline CDR1 and CDR2 sequences are SGHNT and YYREEE (reference sequence). Trimming stripped 5 bases from V and 0 bases from J, with 11 bases between. CDR3 coding DNA: TGTGCCAGCAGACAGACAGGAACTAACTATGGCTACACCTTC. It specifies CASRQTGTNYGYTF.